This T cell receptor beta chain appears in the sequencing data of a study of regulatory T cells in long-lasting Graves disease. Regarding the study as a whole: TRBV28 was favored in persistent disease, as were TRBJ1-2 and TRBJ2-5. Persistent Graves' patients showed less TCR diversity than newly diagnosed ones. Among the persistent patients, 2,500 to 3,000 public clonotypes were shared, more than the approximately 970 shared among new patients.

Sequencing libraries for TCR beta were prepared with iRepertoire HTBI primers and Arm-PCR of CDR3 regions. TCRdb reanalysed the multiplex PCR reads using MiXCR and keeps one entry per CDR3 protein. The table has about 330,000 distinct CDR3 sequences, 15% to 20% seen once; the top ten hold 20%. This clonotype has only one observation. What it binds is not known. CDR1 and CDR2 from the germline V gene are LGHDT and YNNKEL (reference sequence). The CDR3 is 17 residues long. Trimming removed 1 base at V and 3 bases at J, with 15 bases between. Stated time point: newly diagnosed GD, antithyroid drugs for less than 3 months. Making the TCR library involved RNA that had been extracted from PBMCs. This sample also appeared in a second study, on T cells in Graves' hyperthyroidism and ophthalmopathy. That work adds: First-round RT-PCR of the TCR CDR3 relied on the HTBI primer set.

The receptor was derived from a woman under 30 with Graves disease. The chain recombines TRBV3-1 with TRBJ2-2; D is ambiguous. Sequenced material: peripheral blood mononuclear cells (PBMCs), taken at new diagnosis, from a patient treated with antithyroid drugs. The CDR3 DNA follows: TGTGCCAGCAGCCAAGTGGGCGGACCTGGAGACACCGGGGAGCTGTTTTTT. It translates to CASSQVGGPGDTGELFF.